Presented here are 14 T cell receptor beta chains from one specimen sequenced in a study of T cell responses to AZD1222 COVID-19 vaccine. TCRdb's table, derived via immunoSEQ multiplex PCR, lists solely in-frame clones and lacks some. Among roughly 150,000 clones, about nine tenths were seen once, and the ten largest hold about 1.6%. The sample here was peripheral blood, taken on day 0 of AZD1222 vaccination. The receptor source for this set is an adult in good health.

This chain connects TRBV6-5 to TRBJ1-6; D is possibly TRBD1 (6 bases). Germline values: CDR1 MNHEY, CDR2 SVGAGI. The CDR3 sequence is 14 residues long. Trimming stripped 0 bases from V and 7 bases from J, with 7 bases between. CDR3 loop: CASSYSDRNSPLHF. The CDR3 bases are TGTGCCAGCAGTTACTCGGACAGAAATTCACCCCTCCACTTT.

The chain is built from TRBV14 and TRBJ2-6, with 7 bases identical to TRBD1. After removal of 4 bases from V and 0 bases from J, the junction contained 12 bases not matched to a gene. CDR3 size: 19 residues. CDR1 is SGHDN and CDR2 is FVKESK in the germline V gene. CDR3 bases: TGTGCCAGCAGCCGGTTGGGGACAGATGAGTACTCTGGGGCCAACGTCCTGACTTTC. Amino acids: CASSRLGTDEYSGANVLTF.

V is TRBV7-2 and J is TRBJ1-6; no clear D gene. The germline V gene encodes CDR1 SGHTA and CDR2 FQGNSA. V was trimmed by 5 bases and J by 1 base, leaving 9 bases between them. The CDR3 is made up of 15 amino acids. The CDR3 sequence is CASSPVTSYNSPLHF. The DNA of the CDR3 is TGTGCCAGCAGCCCAGTAACATCCTATAATTCACCCCTCCACTTT.

The chain has TRBV10-3 and TRBJ2-7, with D possibly being TRBD2 (5 bases). CDR1 is ENHRY, CDR2 SYGVKD, per germline. V was trimmed by 3 bases and J by 0 bases, leaving 12 bases between them. This CDR3 is built from 15 residues. DNA for the CDR3: TGTGCCATCAGTGATCCTCCTCGGGGCTCCTACGAGCAGTACTTC. Translating it yields CAISDPPRGSYEQYF.

This chain joins TRBV5-6 and TRBJ1-4; D might be TRBD1 (5 bases). The length of the CDR3 is 13 residues. Between the trimmed V and J ends, which lost 5 bases and 4 bases, there was a span of 9 bases. Germline loops: CDR1 SGHDT, CDR2 YYEEEE. Here the CDR3 reads CASSDSYNEKLFF. The CDR3 nucleotides read TGTGCCAGCAGTGACAGCTATAATGAAAAACTGTTTTTT.

The chain recombines TRBV24-1 with TRBJ2-1, with TRBD2 as a possible D gene (5 bases). The CDR3 contains 15 residues. Deletions cut 2 bases from V and 6 bases from J, with 13 bases between. The germline V gene has CDR1 KGHDR and CDR2 SFDVKD. CDR3 DNA sequence: TGTGCCACCAGTGATTCCCTCTACGGGGTCAATGAGCAGTTCTTC. This gives the protein CATSDSLYGVNEQFF.

The chain recombines TRBV3-1 (or the pseudogene TRBV3-2) with TRBJ2-2, with 10 bases aligning to TRBD1. J was trimmed by 2 bases and V by 1 base; bases with no gene match: 16. Germline assignment: CDR1 LGHDT and CDR2 YNNKEL (reference sequence). This CDR3 has 21 residues. The CDR3 loop is CASSQGFLGQGKKVNTGELFF. CDR3 in DNA: TGTGCCAGCAGCCAAGGTTTTTTGGGACAGGGGAAGAAGGTTAACACCGGGGAGCTGTTTTTT.

This chain connects TRBV7-9 to TRBJ1-5, with D unclear. CDR1 is SEHNR, CDR2 FQNEAQ, per germline (reference sequence). V lost 4 bases and J lost 4, with 14 bases in between. The CDR3 contains 15 residues. The CDR3 DNA reads as TGTGCCAGCAGCTCCGTTAGGAGGGTAAATCAGCCCCAGCATTTT. Encoded protein: CASSSVRRVNQPQHF.

This CDR3 is CASSLIQETQYF. The CDR3 DNA sequence: TGTGCCAGCAGTCTCATCCAAGAGACCCAGTACTTC. The genes are TRBV6-5 and TRBJ2-5; D unclear. CDR1 and CDR2 from the germline V gene are MNHEY and SVGAGI. The V and J ends lost 5 bases and 1 base respectively, with 5 bases between them. This CDR3 region has 12 residues.

The genes are TRBV6-1 and TRBJ1-4; D possibly corresponds to TRBD1 (5 bases). Germline loops: CDR1 MNHNS, CDR2 SASEGT. V was pared by 3 bases and J by 7 bases, with 12 bases between. The CDR3 is 14 amino acids. CDR3 residues: CASSEGLRGEKLFF. The CDR3, as DNA: TGTGCCAGCAGTGAGGGGCTTAGAGGTGAAAAACTGTTTTTT.

V gene TRBV4-2 combines with J gene TRBJ1-4, with D possibly TRBD1 on 6 matching bases. Trimming stripped 1 base from V and 8 bases from J, with 11 bases between. The length of the CDR3 is 14 residues. Germline CDR1 reads LGHNA; CDR2 reads YNFKEQ. The CDR3 nucleotides read TGTGCCAGCAGCCAAGTTAGACAGGACGAAAAACTGTTTTTT. Encoded protein: CASSQVRQDEKLFF.

The rearrangement uses TRBV11-2 and TRBJ1-1; 9 nucleotides align to TRBD1. V lost 4 bases, J lost 2 bases, and 11 bases stayed unmatched. The CDR3 runs to 17 residues. From germline, CDR1 is SGHAT and CDR2 FQNNGV. CDR3 bases: TGTGCCAGCAGCTGGGGGACAGGGCGGAGGTTAAACACTGAAGCTTTCTTT. This encodes CASSWGTGRRLNTEAFF. The whole variable domain, remainder taken from reference TRBV11-2 and TRBJ1-1, is EAGVAQSPRYKIIEKRQSVAFWCNPISGHATLYWYQQILGQGPKLLIQFQNNGVVDDSQLPKDRFSAERLKGVDSTLKIQPAKLEDSAVYLCASSWGTGRRLNTEAFFGQGTRLTVV.

This chain joins TRBV5-4 and TRBJ2-3, with D perhaps matching TRBD2 (7 bases). The germline V gene has CDR1 SGHNT and CDR2 YYREEE (reference sequence). The ends were cut back, 3 bases at V and 0 bases at J, with 11 bases in the middle. This CDR3 is built from 15 residues. CDR3 DNA sequence: TGTGCCAGCAGCTGGGGGGGGCCTAGCACAGATACGCAGTATTTT. Translated, it gives CASSWGGPSTDTQYF.

The chain recombines TRBV19 with TRBJ1-1; TRBD1 is a possible D gene (6 bases). This CDR3 has 12 residues. Trimming left V 9 bases short and J 1 base short, with 9 bases between. Germline-derived CDR1 and CDR2 are LNHDA and SQIVND (reference sequence). The CDR3 region is CASKQGNTEAFF. In nucleotides, the CDR3 is TGTGCCAGCAAACAGGGGAACACTGAAGCTTTCTTT.